Listed below are T cell receptor beta chains from one sample, sequenced in a study of T-cell reconstitution after alpha-beta-depleted transplantation in children. TCRdb fed the PCR reads into MiXCR, producing one record per CDR3 protein. This sample has 100,000 to 120,000 distinct CDR3 sequences, with almost 6.5% found just once. Sequencing was performed on PBMCs, mostly from graft donor cells, taken 360 days after TCRalphabeta/CD19-depleted stem cell transplant. The receptor set was obtained from a male patient aged 2 to 9 who had a stem cell transplant for acute lymphoblastic leukemia, so the T cells may come from the graft donor. CDR3s leave out the opening cysteine and the closing phenylalanine or tryptophan.

j_call: TRBJ1-6; v_call: TRBV6-1; cdr3_aa: ATGTRASNSPLH
j_call: TRBJ2-7; v_call: TRBV5-5; cdr3_aa: ASSLGQNLREQY
j_call: TRBJ2-1; v_call: TRBV4-1; cdr3_aa: ASTPHSGRGNEQF
j_call: TRBJ1-4; v_call: TRBV25-1; cdr3_aa: ASSEWGHEKLF
j_call: TRBJ2-5; v_call: TRBV28; cdr3_aa: ASSTPGAYTETQY
j_call: TRBJ2-1; v_call: TRBV20-1; cdr3_aa: SARGVENHNEQF
j_call: TRBJ1-2; v_call: TRBV11-2; cdr3_aa: ASSLVFEDGYT
j_call: TRBJ2-3; v_call: TRBV28; cdr3_aa: ASSLWGSSTDTQY
j_call: TRBJ2-7; v_call: TRBV30; cdr3_aa: ALEPGPFEYEQY
j_call: TRBJ2-7; v_call: TRBV5-5; cdr3_aa: ASSLADRPADEQY
j_call: TRBJ2-1; v_call: TRBV9; cdr3_aa: ASSLGLAGANEQF
j_call: TRBJ2-7; v_call: TRBV6-2/TRBV6-3; cdr3_aa: ASSYPRGAGGQY
j_call: TRBJ2-1; v_call: TRBV9; cdr3_aa: ASSPGEGEQF
j_call: TRBJ2-2; v_call: TRBV20-1; cdr3_aa: SARGGGELF
j_call: TRBJ2-1; v_call: TRBV7-9; cdr3_aa: ASTGPAGEYNEQF
j_call: TRBJ2-1; v_call: TRBV12-3/TRBV12-4; cdr3_aa: ASSPGLAGGPRYNEQF
j_call: TRBJ2-2; v_call: TRBV27; cdr3_aa: ASSFSGELF
j_call: TRBJ2-5; v_call: TRBV4-3; cdr3_aa: ASSSRTLRSETQY
j_call: TRBJ1-2; v_call: TRBV10-2; cdr3_aa: ASIDRGYGYT
j_call: TRBJ2-3; v_call: TRBV10-3; cdr3_aa: AITRGSLPDTQY
j_call: TRBJ2-7; v_call: TRBV29-1; cdr3_aa: SVGGLNEQY
j_call: TRBJ2-7; v_call: TRBV7-2; cdr3_aa: ASSLLSGSYEQY
j_call: TRBJ1-1; v_call: TRBV18; cdr3_aa: ASSPLAGRGSTEAF
j_call: TRBJ2-3; v_call: TRBV4-3; cdr3_aa: ASSQEVPDDTDTQY
j_call: TRBJ2-1; v_call: TRBV20-1; cdr3_aa: SARVLAGVYNEQF
j_call: TRBJ1-1; v_call: TRBV27; cdr3_aa: ASSFYQGLLNTEAF
j_call: TRBJ1-5; v_call: TRBV4-2; cdr3_aa: ASSQGRGNQPQH
j_call: TRBJ1-2; v_call: TRBV7-9; cdr3_aa: ASSLGVANYGYT
j_call: TRBJ2-2; v_call: TRBV10-3; cdr3_aa: AIGPVGRVWDTGELF
j_call: TRBJ2-7; v_call: TRBV12-3/TRBV12-4; cdr3_aa: ASSVGTGGSYEQY
j_call: TRBJ2-5; v_call: TRBV7-9; cdr3_aa: ASSLGLASPKETQY
j_call: TRBJ1-4; v_call: TRBV6-5; cdr3_aa: ASRDSEKLF
j_call: TRBJ2-7; v_call: TRBV18; cdr3_aa: ASSPRRTDPYEQY
j_call: TRBJ2-7; v_call: TRBV7-9; cdr3_aa: ASSLMSGGKNEQY
j_call: TRBJ1-5; v_call: TRBV29-1; cdr3_aa: SVGSFPSQPQH
j_call: TRBJ2-1; v_call: TRBV5-1; cdr3_aa: ASSFDRLDPGTSGGVYYNEQF
j_call: TRBJ2-1; v_call: TRBV7-8; cdr3_aa: ASSFSGRGGVYNEQF
j_call: TRBJ2-5; v_call: TRBV7-6; cdr3_aa: ASSEWGGHQETQY
j_call: TRBJ1-1; v_call: TRBV7-9; cdr3_aa: ASSSYRGTEAF